Listed here are 27 T cell receptor beta chains from one sample, sequenced in a study of identical twins. One entry per CDR3 protein results from TCRdb running MiXCR on the 5' RACE reads. The sample consists of 550,000 to 700,000 distinct CDR3 sequences, more than 9% of them appearing once. This sample was also put to use in a study of yellow fever vaccine responses in identical twins.

The sequenced sample consisted of PBMCs. These receptors all stem from a young woman in good health.

A few counts support this clonotype. The V and J genes are TRBV27 and TRBJ2-7; maybe TRBD2 (5 bases). There are 16 residues in the CDR3. V lost 0 bases and J lost 2, with 14 bases in between. Per germline, CDR1 MNHEY and CDR2 SMNVEV (reference sequence). The CDR3 sequence is CASSLSSGDWAYEQYF. CDR3 bases: TGTGCCAGCAGTTTATCGAGCGGTGATTGGGCCTACGAGCAGTACTTC.

The rearrangement uses TRBV6-5 and TRBJ2-5; D is perhaps TRBD1 (5 bases). CDR3 length: 12 residues. From germline, CDR1 is MNHEY and CDR2 SVGAGI. Trimming took off 8 bases at V and 2 bases at J, with 9 bases between the two ends. The CDR3 spells CASGPGQETQYF. CDR3 in DNA: TGTGCCAGCGGTCCAGGGCAAGAGACCCAGTACTTC.

Only a few counts were recorded for this clonotype. V and J are TRBV11-2 and TRBJ2-2; 7 nucleotides align to TRBD2. The junction had 12 bases not matched to a gene; V was cut back by 5 bases and J by 0 bases. The CDR3 has 18 residues. Germline V CDR1 and CDR2: SGHAT, FQNNGV. The chain's CDR3 is CASSLLARGSSNTGELFF. CDR3 bases: TGTGCCAGCAGCCTTCTCGCTCGCGGGAGCTCGAACACCGGGGAGCTGTTTTTT.

This clonotype was picked up many times. The CDR3 region has the DNA TGTGCCAGCAGCCCGCACCTCACTAGCGGAGACTTTACCTGGGCGACCGGGGAGCTGTTTTTT. This gives the protein CASSPHLTSGDFTWATGELFF. The rearrangement joins TRBV4-2 to TRBJ2-2, with 8 positions matching TRBD2. The germline V gene encodes CDR1 LGHNA and CDR2 YNFKEQ. This CDR3 contains 21 residues. Trimming took 4 bases from V and 5 from J; bases not matched to a gene: 24.

This clonotype has only a few counts. The chain has TRBV12-3 or TRBV12-4 and TRBJ2-5, with D possibly matching TRBD2 (5 bases). The CDR3 length is 14 residues. V gave up 3 bases and J gave up 5 bases, with 13 bases separating them. Here the CDR3 DNA reads TGTGCCAGCAGTTTGCGAGGGTTCGGGGAGACCCAGTACTTC. This sequence encodes CASSLRGFGETQYF.

The CDR3 DNA sequence: TGTGCCAGCAGTTACTCGTCGCTAGCGGTCCAAGAGACCCAGTACTTC. Protein product: CASSYSSLAVQETQYF. The chain links TRBV6-2 or TRBV6-3 to TRBJ2-5; 7 nucleotides agree with TRBD2. CDR1 and CDR2 (germline): MNHEY, SVGEGT. This CDR3 is 16 amino acids long. The junction had 5 bases not matched to a gene; V was cut back by 0 bases and J by 1 base.

This clonotype has at least ten counts. The chain combines TRBV12-3 or TRBV12-4 with TRBJ2-7; 9 bases map to TRBD1. The V and J ends lost 6 bases and 4 bases, in that order; junction bases with no gene match: 13. The CDR3 spans 16 residues. The CDR3 here is CASSGIQGAAGYEQYF. CDR3 DNA: TGTGCCAGCAGCGGTATACAGGGGGCGGCGGGTTACGAGCAGTACTTC.

On this clonotype: Given the absence of the conserved phenylalanine or tryptophan at the CDR3 end, a read error is likely. This sequence joins TRBV5-1 and TRBJ2-2; TRBD2 might be the D (6 bases). This CDR3 is built from 15 residues. V lost 0 bases and J 4 bases, leaving 10 bases between the germline ends. Per the germline V gene, CDR1 is SGHRS and CDR2 is YFSETQ. In DNA form, the CDR3 reads TGCGCCAGCAGCTTGGAGGTGGGAGGCACCGGGGAGCTGTTTCTT. This translates into CASSLEVGGTGELFL.

A few counts support this clonotype. The chain uses TRBV4-1 and TRBJ2-1; a weak D match, TRBD1 (6 bases). V shed 2 bases and J shed 8 bases, with 19 bases lying between them. CDR1 and CDR2 (germline): MGHRA, YSYEKL. The CDR3 has 16 residues. The CDR3 sequence is CASSQHPRGGGDEQFF. The CDR3 DNA is TGCGCCAGCAGCCAACACCCCCGAGGTGGGGGCGATGAGCAGTTCTTC.

This chain links TRBV5-1 with TRBJ1-6; D possibly corresponds to TRBD1 (5 bases). The V and J ends lost 0 bases and 10 bases respectively, with 17 bases between them. This CDR3 contains 16 residues. Germline CDR1 SGHRS, CDR2 YFSETQ. The CDR3 nucleotides are TGCGCCAGCAGCTTGGCCGAGCAGGGAATTAGATCACCCCTCCACTTT. Translating it yields CASSLAEQGIRSPLHF.

This clonotype was counted a few times. The genes are TRBV20-1 and TRBJ2-5; 12 positions match TRBD2. Unmatched junction bases numbered 15, after V lost 5 bases and J lost 2 bases. The CDR3 has 18 amino acids. Per the germline V gene, CDR1 is DFQATT and CDR2 is SNEGSKA (reference sequence). The CDR3 is CSAPRTSGAYRAQETQYF. The CDR3, as DNA: TGCAGTGCTCCCCGGACTAGCGGGGCGTACCGTGCTCAAGAGACCCAGTACTTC.

V and J are TRBV4-1 and TRBJ2-1; 9 positions match TRBD2. Unmatched junction bases numbered 3, after V lost 2 bases and J lost 4 bases. This CDR3 has 15 amino acids. Per germline, CDR1 MGHRA and CDR2 YSYEKL. CDR3 sequence reads: CASSQPLAGYNEQFF. The DNA for the CDR3 is TGCGCCAGCAGCCAACCGCTAGCGGGGTACAATGAGCAGTTCTTC.

The V and J genes are TRBV11-2 and TRBJ2-3; D call uncertain. V was shortened by 1 base and J by 7 bases, with 12 bases between the two germline ends. The CDR3 loop spans 14 amino acids. CDR1 and CDR2 (germline): SGHAT, FQNNGV. The CDR3 DNA sequence: TGTGCCAGCAGCTTAGCTCCCTATGGTTATACGCAGTATTTT. Translation: CASSLAPYGYTQYF.

This clonotype was seen a few times. The chain has TRBV12-5 and TRBJ2-1, with TRBD1 matching over 7 bases. The CDR3 consists of 14 residues. J was trimmed by 5 bases and V by 6 bases; bases with no gene match: 7. CDR1 is LGHNT and CDR2 is FRNRAP in the germline V gene. CDR3 sequence reads: CASGSGQYNNEQFF. The DNA for the CDR3 is TGTGCTAGTGGGTCGGGACAGTATAACAATGAGCAGTTCTTC.

This clonotype was recorded many times. The chain combines TRBV9 with TRBJ2-6; perhaps D is TRBD1 or TRBD2 (5 bases each). Germline V gene lookup returns CDR1 SGDLS and CDR2 YYNGEE. CDR3 length: 15 amino acids. Trimming stripped 3 bases from V and 1 base from J, with 8 bases between. CDR3 sequence reads: CASSERGSGANVLTF. The DNA for the CDR3 is TGTGCCAGCAGCGAGAGGGGTTCTGGGGCCAACGTCCTGACTTTC.

In this sample, this clonotype turned up a few times. This sequence joins TRBV6-1 and TRBJ2-1, with TRBD1 identical over 7 bases. V dropped 7 bases and J dropped 3; count of bases not matched to a gene: 9. Germline V gene sequence: CDR1 MNHNS, CDR2 SASEGT. The CDR3 is 15 residues long. CDR3 residues: CASIPGTVSYNEQFF. Here the CDR3 DNA reads TGTGCCAGCATACCCGGGACAGTAAGCTACAATGAGCAGTTCTTC.

The genes are TRBV3-1 and TRBJ2-7, with D possibly TRBD2 on 6 matching bases. The CDR3 loop spans 16 amino acids. Germline V CDR1 and CDR2: LGHDT, YNNKEL (reference sequence). Trimming took off 0 bases at V and 0 bases at J, with 12 bases between the two ends. CDR3: CASSQDLATGSYEQYF. The CDR3 nucleotides read TGTGCCAGCAGCCAAGATCTAGCGACCGGCTCCTACGAGCAGTACTTC.

The gene calls are TRBV2 and TRBJ2-2; D remains ambiguous. In germline, CDR1 is SNHLY, CDR2 FYNNEI. This CDR3 has 15 amino acids. The V and J ends lost 6 bases and 4 bases respectively, with 15 bases between them. The CDR3 bases are TGTGCCAGCAGCCCACTGGACGGCCCCACCGGGGAGCTGTTTTTT. Translating it yields CASSPLDGPTGELFF.

The chain recombines TRBV15 with TRBJ2-5; 8 bases fit TRBD2. Germline V gives CDR1 LNHNV, CDR2 YYDKDF (reference sequence). This CDR3 comprises 13 residues. The V gene end was trimmed by 5 bases and the J gene end by 9 bases; junction bases not matched to a gene: 8. The CDR3 region is CATSGLLAVPQYF. For the CDR3, the DNA is TGTGCCACCAGCGGCTTACTAGCGGTGCCCCAGTACTTC.

The V and J genes are TRBV9 and TRBJ1-1, with D tentatively TRBD1 (5 bases). CDR3 size: 14 residues. CDR1 SGDLS and CDR2 YYNGEE come from the germline V gene. The germline V and J ends were trimmed by 5 bases and 7 bases, with 18 bases remaining between them. The DNA of the CDR3 is TGTGCCAGCAGTCTTGCTGGGGGGGATATTGAAGCTTTCTTT. Translation: CASSLAGGDIEAFF.

This clonotype has a handful of counts. The chain is built from TRBV20-1 and TRBJ1-5; D gene uncertain. V was clipped by 0 bases and J by 0 bases, with 12 bases between them. From germline, CDR1 is DFQATT and CDR2 SNEGSKA (reference sequence). The CDR3 totals 16 residues. The CDR3 loop is CSARDLGGLSNQPQHF. In nucleotides, the CDR3 is TGCAGTGCTAGAGATTTGGGAGGTCTTAGCAATCAGCCCCAGCATTTT.

This clonotype has only a few counts. DNA of the CDR3: TGTGCCAGCAGAGGGCAGGCGCAGCCCCAGCATTTT. It translates to CASRGQAQPQHF. This chain uses TRBV6-1 with TRBJ1-5; D gene uncertain. CDR1 is MNHNS and CDR2 is SASEGT in the germline V gene. The CDR3 runs 12 residues. V was shortened by 6 bases and J by 7 bases, with 10 bases between the two germline ends.

This clonotype was observed at least ten times. The rearrangement joins TRBV5-1 to TRBJ2-7; 10 nucleotides align to TRBD1. CDR1 and CDR2 from the germline V gene are SGHRS and YFSETQ. J was trimmed by 3 bases and V by 3 bases; bases with no gene match: 0. This CDR3 is 13 amino acids long. The CDR3 reads CASSWTGGYEQYF. CDR3 in DNA: TGCGCCAGCAGCTGGACAGGGGGCTACGAGCAGTACTTC.

V is TRBV30 and J is TRBJ2-5; tentative D call: TRBD2 (5 bases). This CDR3 comprises 15 residues. Germline V gene lookup returns CDR1 GTSNPN and CDR2 SVGIG (reference sequence). The V end was cut by 3 bases, the J end by 2 bases, with 16 bases between. CDR3 in DNA: TGTGCCTGGAGCAGCACTCCCGGGATACAAGAGACCCAGTACTTC. Residues: CAWSSTPGIQETQYF.

In this sample, this clonotype turned up many times. The CDR3 region is CSAVGSWGPQHF. CDR3 DNA sequence: TGCAGCGCCGTGGGGTCTTGGGGGCCCCAGCATTTT. The chain carries TRBV29-1 and TRBJ1-5; unclear D gene. The CDR3 consists of 12 residues. The germline gives CDR1 SQVTM, CDR2 ANQGSEA. The V end lost 7 bases, the J end lost 9 bases, and 16 bases lay between the germline ends.

This clonotype was seen at least ten times. The chain is built from TRBV6-6 and TRBJ2-7; D not resolved. Trimming shortened V by 7 bases and J by 3 bases, and 13 bases separated the two germline ends. Germline V gives CDR1 MNHNY, CDR2 SVGAGI (reference sequence). The CDR3 consists of 13 residues. The CDR3 spells CASMEGNFYEQYF. CDR3 nucleotide sequence: TGTGCCAGCATGGAAGGGAACTTCTACGAGCAGTACTTC.

The V gene is TRBV4-2, the J gene TRBJ1-4; D remains unclear. Germline V gives CDR1 LGHNA, CDR2 YNFKEQ. V dropped 2 bases and J dropped 8 bases, with 12 bases sitting between them. The CDR3 consists of 14 residues. CDR3 loop: CASSQSGSEEKLFF. In DNA form, the CDR3 reads TGTGCCAGCAGCCAAAGTGGGAGTGAGGAAAAACTGTTTTTT.